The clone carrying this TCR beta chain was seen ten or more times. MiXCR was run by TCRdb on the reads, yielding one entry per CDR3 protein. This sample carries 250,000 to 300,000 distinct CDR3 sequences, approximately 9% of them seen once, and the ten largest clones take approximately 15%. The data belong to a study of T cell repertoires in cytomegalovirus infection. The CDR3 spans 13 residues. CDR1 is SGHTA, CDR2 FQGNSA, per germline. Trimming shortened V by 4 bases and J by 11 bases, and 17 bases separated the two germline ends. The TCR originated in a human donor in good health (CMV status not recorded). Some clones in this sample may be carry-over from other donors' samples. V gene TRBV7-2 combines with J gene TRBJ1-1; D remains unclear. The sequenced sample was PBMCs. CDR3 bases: TGTGCCAGCAGCTCTTTTCAGCACTGGGTGGCTTTCTTT. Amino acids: CASSSFQHWVAFF.